This T cell receptor beta chain was found in a study of T cells after yellow fever vaccination (dated by TCRdb to about 2019). For the study in its entirety: Libraries from fractions with low cell numbers were prepared with the SMART-Seq v4 Ultra Low Input RNA kit. Bulk TCR alpha and beta repertoires were sequenced longitudinally to track T-cell clones before and after primary and booster YFV17D yellow fever vaccination. Two healthy male donors made up the cohort, one aged 18 to 30 years and the other aged 30 to 40 years. Blood was collected at multiple timepoints before and after primary and secondary immunization, and bulk PBMC replicates and cell subsets were isolated.

Study-wide findings and limitations: Computational filtering was needed because FACS-sorted repertoires could contain abundant contaminating clonotypes from the bulk population. The study included only a couple of donors, which limits how far the findings can be generalized. A small fraction of clonotypes appeared in both the CD4 and CD8 compartments, likely as a result of convergent recombination. Most clones expanded after primary vaccination (almost 98% of CD4 and 88% of CD8) were re-detected after the booster, suggesting that broad memory maintenance occurred. The secondary T-cell response was found to be weaker but faster than the primary response, with a peak reached on day 5 rather than on day 15.

The CDR3 contains 15 residues, cysteine and phenylalanine counted. This entry keeps only the CDR3 DNA: 45 bases, framed from base 1. Compared with germline, V lacks 3 bases and J lacks 7 bases; bases without a gene match: 6. The germline V gene yields WSHSY for CDR1 and SAAADI for CDR2. The treatment or condition label of this sample denotes: live attenuated yellow fever vaccine strain. At each blood-draw timepoint, two biological replicates of bulk PBMCs were obtained. A standard Ficoll-Paque protocol was used to isolate PBMCs from peripheral blood. RNA was extracted with TriZol from bulk PBMCs, CD4 and CD8 fractions, and dextramer-positive and dextramer-negative fractions. With regard to this clonotype: It has no known antigen specificity. No much larger clone exists at a distance of one base, and base qualities are not known.

TCR cDNA was synthesized by 5'RACE template switching, through which a universal primer site and unique molecular identifiers were introduced. Priming for cDNA synthesis came from both the TCR alpha and TCR beta constant segments. Libraries were amplified in two PCR steps, with sample barcodes and sequencing adapters added in the second step. Sequencing of libraries was performed on Illumina HiSeq 2500 (2x100 bp) or NovaSeq (2x150 bp). In the paper's pipeline: Demultiplexing of reads and collapsing into UMI consensus sequences were performed with MIGEC, and V(D)J alignment was carried out with MiXCR. Vaccine-responding clonotypes were defined with edgeR using replicate PBMC samples, requiring FDR below 0.01 and a log2 fold change above 5 up to day 15. Bulk clonotypes were assigned CD4 or CD8 identity according to which sequenced CD4 or CD8 repertoire held them at higher abundance. TCRdb reran the public reads through fastp at Q25 and MiXCR, keeping productive beta chains. Every distinct CDR3 protein forms one entry, paired with its most common genes and DNA. In this record, the V and J calls reflect TCRdb's handling and not the investigators' own analysis. The sample data list hundreds of thousands of distinct CDR3 sequences, and 10% to 15% of these were observed just once. Of the sample, 15% falls within the top ten clones.

The sequence came from a man younger than 40 who received the YFV17D yellow fever vaccine. This receptor chain uses TRBV10-2 and TRBJ2-2, and 9 junctional nucleotides match TRBD1. The sample in question was PBMCs, obtained on the day of the yellow fever booster vaccination. The CDR3 protein: CASSDPGQGGGELFF. The sequence in DNA is TGCGCCAGCAGTGACCCGGGACAGGGTGGCGGGGAGCTGTTTTTT.